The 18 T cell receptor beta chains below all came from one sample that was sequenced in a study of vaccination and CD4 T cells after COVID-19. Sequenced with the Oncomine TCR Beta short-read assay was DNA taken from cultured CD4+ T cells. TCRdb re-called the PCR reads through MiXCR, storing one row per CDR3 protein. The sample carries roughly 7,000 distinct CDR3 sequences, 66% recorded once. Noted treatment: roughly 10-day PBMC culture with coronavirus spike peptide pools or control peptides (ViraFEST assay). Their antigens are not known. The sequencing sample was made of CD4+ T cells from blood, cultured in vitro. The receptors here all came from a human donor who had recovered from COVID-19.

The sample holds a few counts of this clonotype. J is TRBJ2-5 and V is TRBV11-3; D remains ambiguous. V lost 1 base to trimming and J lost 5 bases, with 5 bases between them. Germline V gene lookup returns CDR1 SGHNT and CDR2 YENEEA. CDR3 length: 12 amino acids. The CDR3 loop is CASSLGSETQYF. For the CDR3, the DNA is TGTGCCAGCAGCTTAGGGTCGGAGACCCAGTACTTC. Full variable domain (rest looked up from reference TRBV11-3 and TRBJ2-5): EAGVVQSPRYKIIEKKQPVAFWCNPISGHNTLYWYLQNLGQGPELLIRYENEEAVDDSQLPKDRFSAERLKGVDSTLKIQPAELGDSAVYLCASSLGSETQYFGPGTRLLVL.

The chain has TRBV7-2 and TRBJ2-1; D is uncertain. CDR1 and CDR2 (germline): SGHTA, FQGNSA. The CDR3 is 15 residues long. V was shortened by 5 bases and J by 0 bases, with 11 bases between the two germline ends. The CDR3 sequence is CASSPDASSYNEQFF. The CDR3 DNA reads TGTGCCAGCAGCCCTGACGCGAGCTCCTACAATGAGCAGTTCTTC.

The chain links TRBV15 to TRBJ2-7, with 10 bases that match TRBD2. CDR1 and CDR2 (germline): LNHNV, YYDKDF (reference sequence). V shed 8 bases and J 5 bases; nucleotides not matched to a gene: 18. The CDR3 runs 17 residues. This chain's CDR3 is CATRASWSGGASDEQYF. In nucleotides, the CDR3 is TGTGCCACCCGAGCCTCTTGGAGCGGGGGGGCCAGCGACGAGCAGTACTTC.

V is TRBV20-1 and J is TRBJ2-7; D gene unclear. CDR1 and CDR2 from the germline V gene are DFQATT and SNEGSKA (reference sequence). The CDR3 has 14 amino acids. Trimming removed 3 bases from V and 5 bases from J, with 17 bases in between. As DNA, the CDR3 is TGCAGTGCTAGGACCGGGCAGCCCGAGGACGAGCAGTACTTC. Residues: CSARTGQPEDEQYF.

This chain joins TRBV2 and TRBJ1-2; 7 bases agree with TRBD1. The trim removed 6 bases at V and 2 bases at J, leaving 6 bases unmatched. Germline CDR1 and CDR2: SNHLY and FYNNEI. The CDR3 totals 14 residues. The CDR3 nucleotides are TGTGCCAGCAGCACTCAGGGGGGGAACTATGGCTACACCTTC. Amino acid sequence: CASSTQGGNYGYTF.

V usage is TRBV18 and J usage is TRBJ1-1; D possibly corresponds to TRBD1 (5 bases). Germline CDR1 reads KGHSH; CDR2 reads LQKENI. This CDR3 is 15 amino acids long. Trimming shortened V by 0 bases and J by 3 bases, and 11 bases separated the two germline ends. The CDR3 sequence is CASSPPAGRDTEAFF. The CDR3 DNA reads TGTGCCAGCTCACCACCGGCAGGGAGAGACACTGAAGCTTTCTTT. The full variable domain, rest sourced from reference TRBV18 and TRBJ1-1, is NAGVMQNPRHLVRRRGQEARLRCSPMKGHSHVYWYRQLPEEGLKFMVYLQKENIIDESGMPKERFSAEFPKEGPSILRIQQVVRGDSAAYFCASSPPAGRDTEAFFGQGTRLTVV.

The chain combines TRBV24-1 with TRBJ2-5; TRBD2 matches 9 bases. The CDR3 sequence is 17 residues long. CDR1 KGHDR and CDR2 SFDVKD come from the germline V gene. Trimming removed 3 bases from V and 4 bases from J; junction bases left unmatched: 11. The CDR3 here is CATSDTNSGGTGETQYF. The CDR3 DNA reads TGTGCCACCAGTGATACCAATAGCGGGGGAACCGGAGAGACCCAGTACTTC.

CDR3 bases: TGTGCCAGCAGCTCCCAGTCGGACGGGGAGCTGTTTTTT. The encoded protein is CASSSQSDGELFF. The V call is TRBV7-2, the J call TRBJ2-2; D unclear. The CDR3 extends over 13 amino acids. V lost 4 bases and J lost 7, with 10 bases in between. The germline gives CDR1 SGHTA, CDR2 FQGNSA.

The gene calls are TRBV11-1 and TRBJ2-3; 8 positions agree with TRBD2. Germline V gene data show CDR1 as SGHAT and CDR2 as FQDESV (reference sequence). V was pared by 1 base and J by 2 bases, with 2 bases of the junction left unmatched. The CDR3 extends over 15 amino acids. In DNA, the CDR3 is TGTGCCAGCAGCTTAGGACTAGCGTCCACAGATACGCAGTATTTT. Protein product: CASSLGLASTDTQYF.

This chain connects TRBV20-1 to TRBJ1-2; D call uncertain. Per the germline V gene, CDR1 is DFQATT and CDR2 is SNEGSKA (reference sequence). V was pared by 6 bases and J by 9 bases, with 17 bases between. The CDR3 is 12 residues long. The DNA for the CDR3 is TGCAGTGCCGATTATTCATTTGGGAGCTACACCTTC. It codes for CSADYSFGSYTF.

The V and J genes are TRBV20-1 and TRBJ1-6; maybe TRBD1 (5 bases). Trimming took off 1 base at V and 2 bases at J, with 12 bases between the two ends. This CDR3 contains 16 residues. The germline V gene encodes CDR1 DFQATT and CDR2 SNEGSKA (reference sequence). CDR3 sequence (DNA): TGCAGTGCTAGAGTTCAGGGTCTCCCCTATAATTCACCCCTCCACTTT. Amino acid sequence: CSARVQGLPYNSPLHF.

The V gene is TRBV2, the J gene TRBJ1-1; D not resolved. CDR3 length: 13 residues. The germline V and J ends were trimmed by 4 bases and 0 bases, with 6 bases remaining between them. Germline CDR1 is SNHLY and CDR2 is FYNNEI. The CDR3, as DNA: TGTGCCAGCAGTGTCCAGCTGAACACTGAAGCTTTCTTT. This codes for CASSVQLNTEAFF. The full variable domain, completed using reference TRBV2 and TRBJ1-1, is EPEVTQTPSHQVTQMGQEVILRCVPISNHLYFYWYRQILGQKVEFLVSFYNNEISEKSEIFDDQFSVERPDGSNFTLKIRSTKLEDSAMYFCASSVQLNTEAFFGQGTRLTVV.

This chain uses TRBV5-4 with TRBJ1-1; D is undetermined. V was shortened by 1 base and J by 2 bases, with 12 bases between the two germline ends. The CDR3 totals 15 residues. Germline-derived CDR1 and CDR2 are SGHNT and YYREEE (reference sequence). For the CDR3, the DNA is TGTGCCAGCAGCTTGAGCGGAGGATATAACACTGAAGCTTTCTTT. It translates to CASSLSGGYNTEAFF. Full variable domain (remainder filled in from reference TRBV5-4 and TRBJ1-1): ETGVTQSPTHLIKTRGQQVTLRCSSQSGHNTVSWYQQALGQGPQFIFQYYREEENGRGNFPPRFSGLQFPNYSSELNVNALELDDSALYLCASSLSGGYNTEAFFGQGTRLTVV.

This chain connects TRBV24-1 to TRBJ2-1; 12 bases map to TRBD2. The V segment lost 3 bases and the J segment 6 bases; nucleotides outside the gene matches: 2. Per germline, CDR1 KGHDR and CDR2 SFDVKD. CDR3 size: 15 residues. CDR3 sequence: CATSDRTSGTNEQFF. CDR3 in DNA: TGTGCCACCAGTGATCGGACTAGCGGGACCAATGAGCAGTTCTTC.

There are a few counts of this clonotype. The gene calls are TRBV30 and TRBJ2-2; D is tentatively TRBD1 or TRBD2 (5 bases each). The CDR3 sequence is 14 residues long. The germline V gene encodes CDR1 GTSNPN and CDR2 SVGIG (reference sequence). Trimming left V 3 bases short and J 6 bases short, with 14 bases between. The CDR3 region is CAWRGPGLPGELFF. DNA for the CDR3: TGTGCCTGGAGGGGGCCGGGGCTACCCGGGGAGCTGTTTTTT.

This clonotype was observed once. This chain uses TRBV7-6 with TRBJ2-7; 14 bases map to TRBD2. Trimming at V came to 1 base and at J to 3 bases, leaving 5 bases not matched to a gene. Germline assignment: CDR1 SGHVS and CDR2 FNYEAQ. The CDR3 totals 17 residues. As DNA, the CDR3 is TGTGCCAGCAGCTTAGGGGGGACTAGCGGGAGTATCTACGAGCAGTACTTC. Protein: CASSLGGTSGSIYEQYF. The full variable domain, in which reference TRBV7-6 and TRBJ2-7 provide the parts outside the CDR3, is GAGVSQSPRYKVTKRGQDVALRCDPISGHVSLYWYRQALGQGPEFLTYFNYEAQQDKSGLPNDRFSAERPEGSISTLTIQRTEQRDSAMYRCASSLGGTSGSIYEQYFGPGTRLTVT.

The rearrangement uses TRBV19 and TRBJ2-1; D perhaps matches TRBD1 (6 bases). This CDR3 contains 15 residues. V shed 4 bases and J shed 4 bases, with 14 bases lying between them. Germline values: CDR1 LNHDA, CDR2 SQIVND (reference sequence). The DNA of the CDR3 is TGTGCCAGTAGTAGCGAGATAAGGGGGTACAATGAGCAGTTCTTC. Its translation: CASSSEIRGYNEQFF. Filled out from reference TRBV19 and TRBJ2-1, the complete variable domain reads DGGITQSPKYLFRKEGQNVTLSCEQNLNHDAMYWYRQDPGQGLRLIYYSQIVNDFQKGDIAEGYSVSREKKESFPLTVTSAQKNPTAFYLCASSSEIRGYNEQFFGPGTRLTVL.

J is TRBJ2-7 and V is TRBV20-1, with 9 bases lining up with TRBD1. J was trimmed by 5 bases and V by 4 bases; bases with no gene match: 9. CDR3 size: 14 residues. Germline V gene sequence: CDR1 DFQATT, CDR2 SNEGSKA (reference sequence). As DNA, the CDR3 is TGCAGTGCTAACATCCCGGGACAGGGAGACGAGCAGTACTTC. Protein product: CSANIPGQGDEQYF.